Below, 21 T cell receptor beta chains from the same sample are listed, as sequenced in a study of post-analysis software for immune sequencing data. Their recognized antigens are unknown. The authors incorporated unique molecular identifiers into the TCR beta cDNA libraries. TCRdb analysed the PCR reads with MiXCR anew, one entry per CDR3 protein. The sample yields roughly 410,000 distinct CDR3 sequences, less than 40% seen once. General observations from the study: Five or six TRBV segments were more frequent in patients than controls; TRBV5-6, TRBV5-1 and TRBV20-1 belonged to this group.

Input material: blood. All receptors come from a girl aged 5 to 17 with multiple sclerosis.

The DNA for the CDR3 is TGTGCCAGCACCAGGGGGGACGTAACCCTCTATGGCTACACCTTC. Amino acid sequence: CASTRGDVTLYGYTF. The chain uses TRBV4-2 and TRBJ1-2; 7 bases align to TRBD1. This CDR3 has 15 residues. Per the germline V gene, CDR1 is LGHNA and CDR2 is YNFKEQ. J lost 4 bases, V lost 7 bases, and 12 bases had no gene match.

This clonotype occurred a few times. This rearrangement joins TRBV5-4 to TRBJ1-2; D gene uncertain. Germline V gene data show CDR1 as SGHNT and CDR2 as YYREEE (reference sequence). With 4 bases removed from V and 4 bases from J, the gap between germline ends came to 11 bases. CDR3 length: 13 amino acids. The CDR3 loop is CASSPSEGYGYTF. DNA of the CDR3: TGTGCCAGCAGCCCGTCAGAGGGCTATGGCTACACCTTC.

This clonotype was picked up a small number of times. The chain carries TRBV7-2 and TRBJ2-5, with D perhaps being TRBD1 or TRBD2 (5 bases each). The assigned J gene may be wrong: the sequence end matches TRBJ2-7 better. The CDR3 sequence is 14 residues long. Germline CDR1 and CDR2: SGHTA and FQGNSA. The CDR3 nucleotides read TGTGCCAGCAGCTTACAGGGACCCGGTGCCGAGCAGTACTTC. Translated: CASSLQGPGAEQYF.

The chain carries TRBV5-6 and TRBJ2-2, with TRBD2 as a possible D gene (5 bases). The V gene's germline CDR1 is SGHDT and CDR2 YYEEEE. Trimming removed 5 bases at V and 3 bases at J, with 14 bases between. This CDR3 has 15 amino acids. Written as DNA, the CDR3 is TGTGCCAGCAGAGCCCGGGATTCGCACACCGGGGAGCTGTTTTTT. Translating gives CASRARDSHTGELFF. Using reference TRBV5-6 and TRBJ2-2 for the parts outside the CDR3, the full variable domain is DAGVTQSPTHLIKTRGQQVTLRCSPKSGHDTVSWYQQALGQGPQFIFQYYEEEERQRGNFPDRFSGHQFPNYSSELNVNALLLGDSALYLCASRARDSHTGELFFGEGSRLTVL.

V and J are TRBV20-1 and TRBJ2-5; 9 nucleotides agree with TRBD2. Per germline, CDR1 DFQATT and CDR2 SNEGSKA (reference sequence). V lost 6 bases and J lost 1; bases outside the gene matches: 6. The CDR3 is 14 amino acids. Here the CDR3 reads CSARGSGGQETQYF. The CDR3 DNA reads as TGCAGTGCCAGGGGTAGCGGGGGCCAAGAGACCCAGTACTTC.

The gene calls are TRBV10-3 and TRBJ1-1, with a weak D call TRBD1 (5 bases). The CDR3 contains 11 residues. V was trimmed by 3 bases and J by 8 bases, leaving 7 bases between them. Looked up from germline, CDR1 is ENHRY and CDR2 is SYGVKD. CDR3 loop: CAISEGDEAFF. Here the CDR3 DNA reads TGTGCCATCAGTGAAGGGGACGAAGCTTTCTTT.

The gene calls are TRBV3-1 and TRBJ2-7, with D unresolved. The CDR3 covers 13 residues. CDR1 is LGHDT, CDR2 YNNKEL, per germline (reference sequence). V lost 4 bases and J 3 bases, leaving 10 bases between the germline ends. CDR3 amino acids: CASSLSDVYEQYF. CDR3 bases: TGTGCCAGCAGCCTATCGGACGTCTACGAGCAGTACTTC.

CDR3 bases: TGTGCCAGCAGCCACCAAGGGACACTAGCCAAAAACATTCAGTACTTC. Its protein is CASSHQGTLAKNIQYF. This chain joins TRBV7-2 and TRBJ2-4, with D maybe TRBD1 (6 bases). CDR3 length: 16 residues. The germline V gene encodes CDR1 SGHTA and CDR2 FQGNSA. The V end lost 5 bases, the J end lost 0 bases, and 14 bases lay between the germline ends.

The sample holds a few counts of this clonotype. The chain couples TRBV3-1 to TRBJ2-7; 14 positions agree with TRBD2. V was clipped by 3 bases and J by 1 base; unmatched bases: 2. CDR3 length: 16 residues. Germline V gene sequence: CDR1 LGHDT, CDR2 YNNKEL (reference sequence). The CDR3 here is CASSQGLAGESYEQYF. For the CDR3, the DNA is TGTGCCAGCAGCCAGGGACTAGCGGGGGAGTCCTACGAGCAGTACTTC.

The V call is TRBV3-1, the J call TRBJ1-1; D is uncertain. This CDR3 has 18 residues. The V and J ends lost 5 bases and 0 bases respectively, with 22 bases between them. Looked up from germline, CDR1 is LGHDT and CDR2 is YNNKEL (reference sequence). For the CDR3, the DNA is TGTGCCAGCAGCAAAGGGTATCTCACACTGGGAATGAACACTGAAGCTTTCTTT. Translated: CASSKGYLTLGMNTEAFF.

The genes are TRBV6-2 or TRBV6-3 and TRBJ1-1, with 11 positions matching TRBD1. V was clipped by 7 bases and J by 5 bases; unmatched bases: 9. The CDR3 runs 15 residues. CDR1 is MNHEY and CDR2 is SVGEGT in the germline V gene. The CDR3 here is CASKWDRGRRTEAFF. The CDR3 coding sequence is TGTGCCAGCAAGTGGGACAGGGGGAGGAGGACTGAAGCTTTCTTT.

The V and J genes are TRBV20-1 and TRBJ2-1; 14 bases are shared with TRBD2. Germline lookup yields CDR1 DFQATT and CDR2 SNEGSKA (reference sequence). CDR3 length equals 17 residues. J gave up 5 bases and V 2 bases, and 8 bases lay outside the gene matches. In DNA, the CDR3 is TGCAGTGCTAGACCAATTAGGACTAGCGGGGGGAACAATGAGCAGTTCTTC. Translated: CSARPIRTSGGNNEQFF.

The chain joins TRBV29-1 to TRBJ2-1; 7 bases align to TRBD1. V dropped 6 bases and J dropped 7; count of bases not matched to a gene: 9. Germline assignment: CDR1 SQVTM and CDR2 ANQGSEA. The CDR3 is made up of 13 amino acids. The CDR3: CSVLPRGRNEQFF. The CDR3 nucleotides read TGCAGCGTACTCCCTAGGGGGCGGAATGAGCAGTTCTTC.

V is TRBV6-5 and J is TRBJ1-2; D might be TRBD1 (6 bases). This CDR3 is built from 15 residues. The V end lost 6 bases, the J end lost 3 bases, and 17 bases lay between the germline ends. Germline CDR1 reads MNHEY; CDR2 reads SVGAGI. This CDR3 reads CASRLHPRGYYGYTF. CDR3 bases: TGTGCCAGCAGGCTGCACCCTAGGGGGTACTATGGCTACACCTTC.

This clonotype has just one count. The chain couples TRBV5-1 to TRBJ2-5, with D perhaps given as TRBD1 or TRBD2 (5 bases each). The germline gives CDR1 SGHRS, CDR2 YFSETQ. The CDR3 is 14 residues long. V was trimmed by 2 bases and J by 3 bases, leaving 11 bases between them. The CDR3 sequence is CASSFGAREETQYF. For the CDR3, the DNA is TGCGCCAGCAGCTTCGGGGCGAGGGAAGAGACCCAGTACTTC.

This sequence joins TRBV9 and TRBJ2-7; 14 positions agree with TRBD2. Germline assignment: CDR1 SGDLS and CDR2 YYNGEE. This CDR3 is built from 16 residues. Unmatched junction bases numbered 9, after V lost 3 bases and J lost 7 bases. The CDR3 sequence: CASSAMTSGGASEQYF. The DNA for the CDR3 is TGTGCCAGCAGCGCTATGACTAGCGGGGGGGCAAGTGAGCAGTACTTC.

The table lists this clonotype with a few counts. V is TRBV4-3 and J is TRBJ1-1; D gene uncertain. The CDR3 has 14 amino acids. CDR1 and CDR2 from the germline V gene are LGHNA and YSLEER. The V end lost 1 base, the J end lost 11 bases, and 17 bases lay between the germline ends. CDR3 protein: CASSQAFSDSGAFF. The CDR3 nucleotides are TGCGCCAGCAGCCAAGCGTTTTCGGACTCGGGGGCTTTCTTT.

This clonotype was detected only a few times. J is TRBJ2-1 and V is TRBV20-1; 8 bases agree with TRBD2. This CDR3 has 17 amino acids. Germline trimming cut 0 bases from V and 0 bases from J; bases unmatched to any gene: 7. CDR1 and CDR2 (germline): DFQATT, SNEGSKA (reference sequence). The CDR3: CSARDAAGGSSYNEQFF. The CDR3 nucleotides are TGCAGTGCTAGAGATGCGGCGGGGGGAAGCTCCTACAATGAGCAGTTCTTC.

This chain uses TRBV6-1 with TRBJ2-3; 7 nucleotides agree with TRBD1. Germline-derived CDR1 and CDR2 are MNHNS and SASEGT. V gave up 5 bases and J gave up 5 bases; unmatched junction bases: 16. The CDR3 has 17 amino acids. The DNA for the CDR3 is TGTGCCAGCAGTCAATCCGGAACAGGGGATTCCGTAGATACGCAGTATTTT. This codes for CASSQSGTGDSVDTQYF.

The gene calls are TRBV10-3 and TRBJ1-6; D not certain. There are 12 residues in the CDR3. Trimming removed 6 bases at V and 8 bases at J, with 8 bases between. The germline gives CDR1 ENHRY, CDR2 SYGVKD. The CDR3 coding sequence is TGTGCCATCAGCCCCGGGGATTCACCCCTCCACTTT. Translating gives CAISPGDSPLHF.

This clonotype turned up a few times. The chain joins TRBV15 to TRBJ2-1; D is possibly TRBD1 (5 bases). From germline, CDR1 is LNHNV and CDR2 YYDKDF (reference sequence). The CDR3 sequence is 15 residues long. With 4 bases removed from V and 0 bases from J, the gap between germline ends came to 10 bases. The chain's CDR3 is CATSTSGFSYNEQFF. In DNA, the CDR3 is TGTGCCACCAGCACGTCAGGGTTCTCCTACAATGAGCAGTTCTTC.